This T cell receptor (beta chain) stems from a study of blood T cell repertoires in COVID-19. This CDR3 has 13 amino acids. Germline lookup yields CDR1 LGHNA and CDR2 YSLEER. The V end was cut by 4 bases, the J end by 2 bases, with 8 bases between. Seattle patient enrollment occurred during active infection, with longitudinal follow-up thereafter. Using immunoSEQ multiplex PCR, the repertoire was profiled, and TCRdb retains in-frame clones only, with some absent. This table holds some 170,000 clones, 85% to 95% found once. The clonotype comes from a woman aged 60-75 years with COVID-19, enrolled during active disease. Input material: peripheral blood. This rearrangement joins TRBV4-3 to TRBJ1-2; TRBD1 is a possible D gene (6 bases). CDR3 sequence reads: CASSLGQNYGYTF. Here the CDR3 DNA reads TGCGCCAGCAGCCTCGGACAGAACTATGGCTACACCTTC.